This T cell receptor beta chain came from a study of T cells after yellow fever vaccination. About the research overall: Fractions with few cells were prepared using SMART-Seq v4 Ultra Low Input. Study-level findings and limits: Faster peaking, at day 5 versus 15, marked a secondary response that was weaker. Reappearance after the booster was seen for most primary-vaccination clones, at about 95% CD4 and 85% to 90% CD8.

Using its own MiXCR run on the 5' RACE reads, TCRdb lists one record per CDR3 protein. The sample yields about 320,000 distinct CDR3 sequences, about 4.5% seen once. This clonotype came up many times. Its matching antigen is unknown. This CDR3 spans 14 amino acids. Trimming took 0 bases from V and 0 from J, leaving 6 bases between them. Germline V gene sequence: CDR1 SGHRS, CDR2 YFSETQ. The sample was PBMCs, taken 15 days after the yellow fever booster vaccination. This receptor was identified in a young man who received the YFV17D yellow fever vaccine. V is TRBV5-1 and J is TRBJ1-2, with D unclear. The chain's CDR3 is CASSLAEANYGYTF. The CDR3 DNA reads TGCGCCAGCAGCTTGGCTGAAGCTAACTATGGCTACACCTTC.